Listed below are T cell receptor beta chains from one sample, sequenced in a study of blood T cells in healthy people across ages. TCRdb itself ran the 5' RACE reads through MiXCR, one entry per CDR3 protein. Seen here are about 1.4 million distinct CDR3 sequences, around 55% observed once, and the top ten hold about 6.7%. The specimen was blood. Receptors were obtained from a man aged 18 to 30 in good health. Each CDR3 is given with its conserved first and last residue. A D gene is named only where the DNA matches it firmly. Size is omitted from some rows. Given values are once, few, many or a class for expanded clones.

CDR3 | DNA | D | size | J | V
CASSLFAGLAGGTYNEQFF | TGCGCCAGCAGCTTGTTTGCGGGACTAGCGGGGGGAACCTACAATGAGCAGTTCTTC | TRBD2 | . | TRBJ2-1 | TRBV5-1
CASSNRDREETQYF | TGTGCCAGCAGTAACCGGGACAGGGAAGAGACCCAGTACTTC | TRBD1 | . | TRBJ2-5 | TRBV6-5
CSVYDTSGRGDTQYF | TGCAGCGTATACGATACTAGCGGGAGAGGAGATACGCAGTATTTT | TRBD2 | . | TRBJ2-3 | TRBV29-1
CTSSDWGSDYNEQFF | TGCACCAGCAGTGACTGGGGGAGCGACTACAATGAGCAGTTCTTC | . | . | TRBJ2-1 | TRBV10-2
CASSPPTGELNEKLFF | TGTGCCAGCAGCCCACCGACTGGGGAACTTAATGAAAAACTGTTTTTT | . | . | TRBJ1-4 | TRBV4-2
CRVEGSFYEQYF | TGCCGCGTTGAAGGGTCCTTCTACGAGCAGTACTTC | . | . | TRBJ2-7 | TRBV29-1
CASRGGAYERYF | TGCGCCAGCAGAGGAGGTGCCTACGAGCGGTACTTC | . | . | TRBJ2-7 | TRBV5-1
CASTPAGASYNEQFF | TGTGCCAGCACCCCTGCCGGGGCATCCTACAATGAGCAGTTCTTC | . | . | TRBJ2-1 | TRBV7-2
CAGRQGDLGEAFF | TGTGCCGGACGACAGGGGGACTTGGGTGAAGCTTTCTTT | TRBD1 | . | TRBJ1-1 | TRBV6-6
CASSPLSPRTKGETQYF | TGTGCCAGCAGTCCCCTTTCCCCTCGGACGAAAGGGGAGACCCAGTACTTC | . | . | TRBJ2-5 | TRBV6-6
CASSPNLFGGGNEQFF | TGTGCCAGCAGCCCGAACCTCTTTGGTGGGGGAAATGAGCAGTTCTTC | . | . | TRBJ2-1 | TRBV7-9
CASSQAGMEDTQYF | TGCGCCAGCAGCCAAGCGGGAATGGAGGATACGCAGTATTTT | . | few | TRBJ2-3 | TRBV4-1
CASLGGPNYGYTF | TGTGCCAGTTTAGGGGGCCCTAACTATGGCTACACCTTC | TRBD1 | few | TRBJ1-2 | TRBV19
CASSTTGIEQFF | TGTGCCAGCAGTACAACAGGGATAGAGCAGTTCTTC | . | . | TRBJ2-1 | TRBV27
CASSFHPLRTMNTEAFF | TGTGCCAGCAGCTTCCATCCCCTAAGAACTATGAACACTGAAGCTTTCTTT | . | once | TRBJ1-1 | TRBV7-2
CASSPLNAGGQETQYF | TGTGCCAGCAGCCCACTTAACGCAGGGGGCCAGGAGACCCAGTACTTC | TRBD1 | . | TRBJ2-5 | TRBV3-1
CASSPGTPLEQYF | TGCGCCAGCAGCCCCGGGACACCCCTCGAGCAGTACTTC | . | few | TRBJ2-7 | TRBV5-1
CASRTDLREQFF | TGTGCCAGTCGGACTGACTTACGTGAGCAGTTCTTC | . | . | TRBJ2-1 | TRBV2
CSVEETGDEQYF | TGCAGCGTTGAAGAGACAGGGGACGAGCAGTACTTC | TRBD1 | . | TRBJ2-7 | TRBV29-1
CASGPRQAPIAYNEQFF | TGCGCCAGCGGTCCGAGACAGGCCCCCATCGCCTACAATGAGCAGTTCTTC | . | . | TRBJ2-1 | TRBV4-1
CASVGGWPSYEQYF | TGTGCTAGTGTGGGCGGGTGGCCTTCCTACGAGCAGTACTTC | . | . | TRBJ2-7 | TRBV12-5
CASTGGQSFRETQYF | TGTGCCAGCACAGGAGGGCAATCCTTCAGAGAGACCCAGTACTTC | . | many | TRBJ2-5 | TRBV12-3/TRBV12-4
CASRIPDQPQHF | TGCGCCAGCAGGATCCCGGATCAGCCCCAGCATTTT | . | . | TRBJ1-5 | TRBV10-2
CATGTSGGQHTGELFF | TGTGCCACCGGGACTAGCGGGGGGCAACATACCGGGGAGCTGTTTTTT | TRBD2 | . | TRBJ2-2 | TRBV10-3
CASSLVVTGYEQYF | TGCGCCAGCAGCTTGGTGGTGACAGGCTACGAGCAGTACTTC | . | once | TRBJ2-7 | TRBV5-1
CASSEYSWTRYNEQFF | TGTGCCAGCAGTGAATATAGTTGGACACGCTACAATGAGCAGTTCTTC | . | . | TRBJ2-1 | TRBV25-1
CASTGGSSVYEQYF | TGTGCCAGCACCGGGGGCAGCTCCGTCTACGAGCAGTACTTC | . | . | TRBJ2-7 | TRBV2
CASSLMGHIPYEQYF | TGTGCCAGCAGTTTAATGGGACACATTCCCTACGAGCAGTACTTC | . | . | TRBJ2-7 | TRBV27